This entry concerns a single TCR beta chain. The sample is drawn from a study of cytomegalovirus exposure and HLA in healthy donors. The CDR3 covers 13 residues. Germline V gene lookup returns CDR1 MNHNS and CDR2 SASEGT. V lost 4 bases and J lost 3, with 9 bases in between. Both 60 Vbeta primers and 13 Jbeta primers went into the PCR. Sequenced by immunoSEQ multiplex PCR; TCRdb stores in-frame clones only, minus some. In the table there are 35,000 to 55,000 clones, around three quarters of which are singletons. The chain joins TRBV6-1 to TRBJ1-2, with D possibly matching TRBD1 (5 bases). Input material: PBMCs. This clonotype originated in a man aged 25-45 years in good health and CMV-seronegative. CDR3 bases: TGTGCCAGCAGTGCCACAGGTGACTATGGCTACACCTTC. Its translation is CASSATGDYGYTF.